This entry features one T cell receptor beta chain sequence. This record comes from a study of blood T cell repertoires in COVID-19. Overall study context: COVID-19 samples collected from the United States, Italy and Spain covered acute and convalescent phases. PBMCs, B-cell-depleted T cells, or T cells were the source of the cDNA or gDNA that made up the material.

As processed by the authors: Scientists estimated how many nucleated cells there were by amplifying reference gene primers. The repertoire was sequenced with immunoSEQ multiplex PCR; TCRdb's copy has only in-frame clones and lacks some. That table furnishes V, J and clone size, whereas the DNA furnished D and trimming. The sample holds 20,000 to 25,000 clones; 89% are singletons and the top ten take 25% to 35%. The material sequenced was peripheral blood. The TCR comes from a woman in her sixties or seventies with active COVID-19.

CDR3 in DNA: TGTGCCAGCAATATCCAGGGGGAGCGTGAAAAACTGTTTTTT. Its translation is CASNIQGEREKLFF. The gene calls are TRBV2 and TRBJ1-4; 7 bases are a match to TRBD1. The CDR3 extends over 14 amino acids. CDR1 is SNHLY and CDR2 is FYNNEI in the germline V gene. Trimming at V came to 7 bases and at J to 7 bases, leaving 9 bases not matched to a gene.